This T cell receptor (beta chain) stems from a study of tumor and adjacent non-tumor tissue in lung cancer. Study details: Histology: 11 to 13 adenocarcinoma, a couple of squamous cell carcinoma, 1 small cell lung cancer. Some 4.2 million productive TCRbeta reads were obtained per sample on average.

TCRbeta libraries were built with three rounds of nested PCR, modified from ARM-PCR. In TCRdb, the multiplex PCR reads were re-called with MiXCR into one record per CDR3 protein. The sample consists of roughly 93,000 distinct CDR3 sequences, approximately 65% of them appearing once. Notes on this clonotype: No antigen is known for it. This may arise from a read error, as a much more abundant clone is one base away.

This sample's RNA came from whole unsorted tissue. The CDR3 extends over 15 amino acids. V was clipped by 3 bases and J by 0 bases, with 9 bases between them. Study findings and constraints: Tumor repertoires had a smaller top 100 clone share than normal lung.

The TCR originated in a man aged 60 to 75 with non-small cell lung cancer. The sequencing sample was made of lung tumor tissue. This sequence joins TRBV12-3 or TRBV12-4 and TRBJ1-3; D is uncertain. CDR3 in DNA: TGTGCCAGCAGTTTGGGCCGCAGCTCTGGAAACACCATATATTTT. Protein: CASSLGRSSGNTIYF.